The entry below describes one T cell receptor (beta chain). Its cognate antigen is unknown. Using quantitative 5'-RACE with molecular barcodes, the authors made TCR beta libraries. TCRdb re-analysed the 5' RACE reads in MiXCR, keeping a single row per CDR3 protein. The sample comprises 240,000 or so distinct CDR3 sequences, over 8.5% of which are singletons, and about 6.8% rests with the top ten. This specimen belongs to a study of CD8 T cells in ankylosing spondylitis. Regarding the study as a whole: A TCR beta motif of several highly homologous variants seemed to mark ankylosing spondylitis blood. Reportedly, disease-linked clones are significantly enriched in ankylosing spondylitis patients' matched synovial fluid. Disease-linked clones proved CD8+ and comparatively uncommon in peripheral blood.

The CDR3 totals 13 residues. Between the trimmed V and J ends, which lost 8 bases and 5 bases, there was a span of 13 bases. Germline values: CDR1 SNHLY, CDR2 FYNNEI. The TCR originated in a male donor with ankylosing spondylitis or in good health (not recorded which). The chain employs TRBV2 and TRBJ2-1; D possibly corresponds to TRBD2 (6 bases). The sample taken for sequencing was blood, either unsorted or a sorted T cell fraction (not recorded which). CDR3 nucleotide sequence: TGTGCCAGCCTAGCGTATAATGACAATGAGCAGTTCTTC. Its translation: CASLAYNDNEQFF. Combining the CDR3 with reference TRBV2 and TRBJ2-1 gives the whole variable domain EPEVTQTPSHQVTQMGQEVILRCVPISNHLYFYWYRQILGQKVEFLVSFYNNEISEKSEIFDDQFSVERPDGSNFTLKIRSTKLEDSAMYFCASLAYNDNEQFFGPGTRLTVL.